Sequencing of this TCR beta chain was carried out in a study of CD8 T cells in ankylosing spondylitis. Whole-study results and caveats: The disease-linked clones had a CD8+ phenotype and low blood frequencies. The study looked at matched synovial fluid samples from ankylosing spondylitis patients. Disease-linked clones were reported to be significantly enriched there.

J gave up 4 bases and V 6 bases, and 12 bases lay outside the gene matches. Germline V gene lookup returns CDR1 DFQATT and CDR2 SNEGSKA (reference sequence). This CDR3 has 15 residues. Quantitative barcoded 5'-RACE was used to prepare TCR beta libraries. Using its own MiXCR run on the 5' RACE reads, TCRdb lists one record per CDR3 protein. The sample has about 220,000 distinct CDR3 sequences, around 24% seen once. For this clonotype: Antigen: not known.

The chain combines TRBV20-1 with TRBJ1-5; 7 nucleotides agree with TRBD1. The sequence came from a male donor with ankylosing spondylitis or in good health (not recorded which). The source material was blood, either unsorted or a sorted T cell fraction (not recorded which). Here the CDR3 DNA reads TGCAGTGCGCGAACAGGGGTAAATATGAATCAGCCCCAGCATTTT. The encoded protein is CSARTGVNMNQPQHF.